The 30 T cell receptor beta chains below all came from one sample that was sequenced in a study of tumor and adjacent non-tumor tissue in lung cancer. RNA was extracted from bulk tissue without any cell sorting. Three rounds of nested PCR, following a modified ARM-PCR protocol, produced the TCRbeta library. TCRdb re-derived calls from the multiplex PCR reads in MiXCR, one entry per CDR3 protein. The top ten hold 15% to 20% of the sample, which has around 140,000 distinct CDR3 sequences, roughly 70% seen once. The specimen sequenced was lung tumor tissue. Receptor source: a man aged 60-69 years with small cell lung cancer.

In its sample, this clonotype was seen many times. The chain employs TRBV28 and TRBJ2-7; the match to TRBD2 covers 9 bases. Trimming cost V 5 bases and J 2 bases; bases outside gene matches: 7. This CDR3 contains 15 residues. Germline V CDR1 and CDR2: MDHEN, SYDVKM. CDR3 DNA: TGTGCCAGCAGTGGGATAGCGGGAGAACCCTACGAGCAGTACTTC. Its protein is CASSGIAGEPYEQYF.

A remark on this clonotype: A much larger clone differs by one base, so this may be a read error. This chain uses TRBV20-1 with TRBJ2-3, with TRBD2 identical over 8 bases. V shed 7 bases and J 3 bases; nucleotides not matched to a gene: 6. The CDR3 extends over 13 amino acids. Per germline, CDR1 DFQATT and CDR2 SNEGSKA (reference sequence). In nucleotides, the CDR3 is TGCAGTGAGCAGCGGGAGACGACAGATACGCAGTATTTT. Translating it yields CSEQRETTDTQYF.

In this sample, this clonotype turned up many times. The V call is TRBV6-1, the J call TRBJ2-7; 7 nucleotides agree with TRBD2. Germline loops: CDR1 MNHNS, CDR2 SASEGT. This CDR3 is built from 13 residues. V gave up 5 bases and J gave up 7 bases; unmatched junction bases: 8. The CDR3 is CASSPTSLREQYF. CDR3 DNA: TGTGCCAGCAGTCCGACTAGCTTGAGGGAGCAGTACTTC.

The chain recombines TRBV28 with TRBJ2-4, with TRBD2 identical over 7 bases. CDR1 and CDR2 (germline): MDHEN, SYDVKM. The CDR3 runs to 14 residues. Trimming took 2 bases from V and 8 from J; bases not matched to a gene: 6. Here the CDR3 reads CASSLGGSRDIQYF. CDR3 in DNA: TGTGCCAGCAGTTTAGGCGGGAGTCGGGACATTCAGTACTTC.

Concerning this clonotype itself: A single base separates this from a much larger clone, so it may be a read error. The V and J genes are TRBV7-9 and TRBJ1-1; 11 bases match TRBD1. Germline CDR1 and CDR2: SEHNR and FQNEAQ (reference sequence). The CDR3 sequence is 13 residues long. V was pared by 4 bases and J by 8 bases, with 3 bases of the junction left unmatched. Written as DNA, the CDR3 is TGTGCCAGCAGCTGGGACAGGGGGAGGGAAGCTTTCTTT. Encoded protein: CASSWDRGREAFF.

Notes on this clonotype: The junction and the germline gene differ at one end; a read error may be behind it. The V gene is TRBV11-1, the J gene TRBJ2-1; D uncertain. Germline V CDR1 and CDR2: SGHAT, FQDESV (reference sequence). The CDR3 is made up of 13 amino acids. CDR3 sequence: CANSLPPLDEQFF. The DNA for the CDR3 is TGTGCCAACAGCTTACCTCCGCTGGACGAGCAGTTCTTC. The full variable domain, completed using reference TRBV11-1 and TRBJ2-1, is EAEVAQSPRYKITEKSQAVAFWCDPISGHATLYWYRQILGQGPELLVQFQDESVVDDSQLPKDRFSAERLKGVDSTLKIQPAELGDSAMYLCANSLPPLDEQFFGPGTRLTVL.

The J gene is TRBJ2-6, the V gene TRBV9; D gene unclear. Germline-derived CDR1 and CDR2 are SGDLS and YYNGEE. The germline V and J ends were trimmed by 3 bases and 0 bases, with 13 bases remaining between them. This CDR3 contains 17 residues. CDR3 sequence: CASSAGRIPSGANVLTF. The DNA for the CDR3 is TGTGCCAGCAGCGCCGGACGGATCCCCTCTGGGGCCAACGTCCTGACTTTC.

Turning to this clonotype: This may come from a read error, since a much larger clone is one base off. The rearrangement joins TRBV12-3 or TRBV12-4 to TRBJ1-5, with a possible D match to TRBD1 (6 bases). The CDR3 runs 14 residues. The V and J ends lost 10 bases and 4 bases respectively, with 17 bases between them. As DNA, the CDR3 is TGTGCCAACAGGGTTACAGGGAGGAATCAGCCCCAGCATTTT. This gives the protein CANRVTGRNQPQHF.

The V gene is TRBV7-9, the J gene TRBJ1-5, with a tentative D call TRBD1 (6 bases). The germline V gene has CDR1 SEHNR and CDR2 FQNEAQ (reference sequence). The CDR3 totals 12 residues. Trimming stripped 5 bases from V and 11 bases from J, with 13 bases between. The CDR3 DNA reads TGTGCCAGCAGCACGGGCAGGGGAGCCCAGCATTTT. This sequence encodes CASSTGRGAQHF.

This clonotype has a single count. The junction departs from the called germline gene at one end, perhaps through a read error. The chain recombines TRBV20-1 with TRBJ2-1; 11 positions match TRBD2. Looked up from germline, CDR1 is DFQATT and CDR2 is SNEGSKA (reference sequence). This CDR3 has 14 residues. For the CDR3, the DNA is TGCAATGCTTCGACTAGCGGGGCACACAATGGGCAGTTCTTC. Amino acids: CNASTSGAHNGQFF.

Note on this clonotype: A much larger clone lies one base from this, so it may be a read error. The J gene is TRBJ2-7, the V gene TRBV6-5, with D tentatively TRBD1 (6 bases). V was clipped by 5 bases and J by 6 bases, with 17 bases between them. This CDR3 contains 14 residues. Germline V gives CDR1 MNHEY, CDR2 SVGAGI. The CDR3 nucleotides are TGTGCCAGCAGTGCCGGACAGACGGTTCGCGAGCAGTACTTC. Its translation: CASSAGQTVREQYF.

This clonotype was counted only a few times. The V and J genes are TRBV5-5 and TRBJ2-3; no clear D gene. Trimming took off 7 bases at V and 2 bases at J, with 14 bases between the two ends. This CDR3 contains 14 residues. CDR1 SGHKS and CDR2 YYEKEE come from the germline V gene (reference sequence). The CDR3 DNA sequence: TGTGCCAGCGAAAAATTAGGCGACACAGATACGCAGTATTTT. It yields the protein CASEKLGDTDTQYF.

The V and J genes are TRBV12-3 or TRBV12-4 and TRBJ1-2, with 7 bases lining up with TRBD1. Unmatched junction bases numbered 5, after V lost 1 base and J lost 6 bases. CDR3 length: 14 residues. CDR3 in DNA: TGTGCCAGCAGTTTAGTAGGGGGCAGCCATGGCTACACCTTC. Translating gives CASSLVGGSHGYTF.

This rearrangement joins TRBV7-8 to TRBJ1-5; TRBD1 is a possible D gene (5 bases). CDR3 length: 15 amino acids. Trimming took off 7 bases at V and 1 base at J, with 14 bases between the two ends. CDR1 SGHVS and CDR2 FQNEAQ come from the germline V gene. CDR3 amino acids: CASNFDSGSNQPQHF. The CDR3 coding sequence is TGTGCCAGCAACTTCGACAGCGGGAGCAATCAGCCCCAGCATTTT.

With regard to this clonotype: One junction end does not reproduce the germline sequence, and a read error may be involved. This rearrangement joins TRBV6-5 to TRBJ1-1; D might be TRBD1 (5 bases). The V gene's germline CDR1 is MNHEY and CDR2 SVGAGI. The CDR3 runs to 15 residues. DNA of the CDR3: TGTGCCAGCGGTTACGGGACCGCCTTCGACACTGAAGCTTTCTTT. Residues: CASGYGTAFDTEAFF.

This clonotype was found a few times. The chain recombines TRBV11-2 with TRBJ2-7, with unresolved D. The CDR3 totals 13 residues. Trimming removed 1 base at V and 5 bases at J, with 9 bases between. Per the germline V gene, CDR1 is SGHAT and CDR2 is FQNNGV. The CDR3 DNA sequence: TGTGCCAGCAGCTTAGGTGGGTCAGACGAGCAGTACGTC. Translation gives CASSLGGSDEQYV.

The chain is built from TRBV20-1 and TRBJ2-5; D possibly corresponds to TRBD2 (6 bases). The CDR3 spans 14 residues. The V end lost 3 bases, the J end lost 4 bases, and 15 bases lay between the germline ends. The V gene's germline CDR1 is DFQATT and CDR2 SNEGSKA (reference sequence). CDR3 bases: TGCAGTGCTAGGGCGGGAAGAGCGAGAGAGACCCAGTACTTC. Encoded protein: CSARAGRARETQYF.

In regard to this clonotype: One base away lies a much larger clone, so this may be a sequencing read error. The rearrangement uses TRBV12-3 or TRBV12-4 and TRBJ2-3; D remains unclear. The length of the CDR3 is 11 residues. CDR3 nucleotide sequence: TGTGCCAGCAGTGTAGGCGATATGCAGTATTTT. Translated, it gives CASSVGDMQYF.

This clonotype was observed many times. The chain carries TRBV29-1 and TRBJ1-2, with 9 positions matching TRBD1. The CDR3 contains 13 residues. Per the germline V gene, CDR1 is SQVTM and CDR2 is ANQGSEA. The ends lost 4 bases at V and 4 bases at J; junction bases unmatched: 4. The CDR3 here is CSVGQGVGYGYTF. The CDR3 coding sequence is TGCAGCGTTGGACAGGGGGTGGGCTATGGCTACACCTTC.

This sequence joins TRBV5-1 and TRBJ2-1; unclear D gene. The CDR3 extends over 15 amino acids. V was cut by 0 bases and J by 6 bases, with 13 bases left in between. CDR1 and CDR2 from the germline V gene are SGHRS and YFSETQ. The CDR3 coding sequence is TGCGCCAGCAGCTTGGTCCCAGGATCAGGCAATGAGCAGTTCTTC. This encodes CASSLVPGSGNEQFF.

To note about this clonotype: It may be a read error: a sequence one base away is much more abundant. The V and J genes are TRBV20-1 and TRBJ1-1, with D possibly matching TRBD1 (5 bases). V lost 3 bases, J lost 6 bases, and 11 bases lay in between. The CDR3 has 12 residues. The germline V gene encodes CDR1 DFQATT and CDR2 SNEGSKA (reference sequence). Here the CDR3 reads CSASAGMAEAFF. The CDR3, as DNA: TGCAGTGCTAGCGCAGGGATGGCTGAAGCTTTCTTT.

To note about this clonotype: Since a much larger clone is just one base distant, this may be a read error. J is TRBJ2-1 and V is TRBV4-2; 9 bases agree with TRBD2. The CDR3 is made up of 15 amino acids. V gave up 1 base and J gave up 8 bases; unmatched junction bases: 6. The germline V gene has CDR1 LGHNA and CDR2 YNFKEQ. The DNA of the CDR3 is TGTGCCAGCAGCCAAGTTATTAGCGGGAGTTATGAGCAGTTCTTC. Amino acid sequence: CASSQVISGSYEQFF.

This clonotype was observed once. The chain is built from TRBV6-1 and TRBJ1-6; D ambiguous. The CDR3 contains 14 residues. Germline loops: CDR1 MNHNS, CDR2 SASEGT. V lost 4 bases to trimming and J lost 14 bases, with 18 bases between them. The CDR3 bases are TGTGCCAGCAGTGTTTGGAACGCGAGGTCATCCCTCCACTTT. It yields the protein CASSVWNARSSLHF.

For this clonotype: A read error is likely, as this CDR3 ends without the conserved phenylalanine or tryptophan. The DNA is omitted, as the CDR3 cannot be located on it reliably, and the CDR3 follows TCRdb's listing. The gene calls are TRBV20-1 and TRBJ2-4; the table's D call, TRBD2, has no DNA check behind it. The CDR3 numbers 14 amino acids, ends counted. CDR1 and CDR2 from the germline V gene are DFQATT and SNEGSKA (reference sequence). CDR3 sequence: CSATSGSEGGIQYL.

This clonotype was seen at least ten times. The V and J genes are TRBV5-4 and TRBJ1-2; 9 bases agree with TRBD1. Germline V gives CDR1 SGHNT, CDR2 YYREEE (reference sequence). V lost 0 bases and J lost 4; bases outside the gene matches: 1. The CDR3 runs 14 residues. Here the CDR3 DNA reads TGTGCCAGCAGCTTGGACAGGGGGCCCTATGGCTACACCTTC. Translated, it gives CASSLDRGPYGYTF.

In this sample, this clonotype turned up many times. V and J are TRBV20-1 and TRBJ1-5, with 10 bases identical to TRBD1. CDR1 is DFQATT, CDR2 SNEGSKA, per germline (reference sequence). The CDR3 consists of 19 residues. V was pared by 0 bases and J by 2 bases, with 13 bases of the junction left unmatched. CDR3 DNA: TGCAGTGCTAGAGATGAGGGTTTTAGGACAGGGGGTGGCAATCAGCCCCAGCATTTT. Amino acids: CSARDEGFRTGGGNQPQHF.

As concerns this clonotype: An end of the junction differs from the germline gene, which may be a read error. V usage is TRBV11-1 and J usage is TRBJ2-3; TRBD1 agrees at 7 bases. CDR1 and CDR2 from the germline V gene are SGHAT and FQDESV (reference sequence). The CDR3 length is 14 residues. CDR3 coding DNA: TGTGCCAGCAGCTTGTGCAGGGGGACAGATATGCAGTATTTT. This sequence encodes CASSLCRGTDMQYF.

This rearrangement joins TRBV20-1 to TRBJ2-1; D is possibly TRBD2 (5 bases). Trimming cost V 6 bases and J 4 bases, with 19 bases left between them. CDR1 is DFQATT, CDR2 SNEGSKA, per germline (reference sequence). This CDR3 has 15 amino acids. For the CDR3, the DNA is TGCAGTGCCAGCGAGCTGGGGAGCTATTACAATGAGCAGTTCTTC. Its translation is CSASELGSYYNEQFF.

For this clonotype: The junction and the germline gene differ at one end; a read error may be behind it. The chain has TRBV6-1 and TRBJ2-1; 9 bases agree with TRBD1. The germline V gene has CDR1 MNHNS and CDR2 SASEGT. The length of the CDR3 is 16 residues. The CDR3 nucleotides read TGTGCCAGTAGAATGGGCCGGACAGGGGTTACCCATAAGCACTTCTTC. This sequence encodes CASRMGRTGVTHKHFF.

With respect to this clonotype: The conserved final phenylalanine or tryptophan is absent from the CDR3, which likely points to a read error. The rearrangement uses TRBV6-5 and TRBJ2-1; 8 nucleotides agree with TRBD1. The germline V gene has CDR1 MNHEY and CDR2 SVGAGI. CDR3 size: 14 residues. CDR3 sequence (DNA): TGTGGCAACAGTCGACAGGGGTCCTACAATGAGCAGTTCTTA. This gives the protein CGNSRQGSYNEQFL.